The present T cell receptor (beta chain) was sequenced within a study of T cell repertoires in cytomegalovirus infection (dated by TCRdb to between 2018 and 2021). Broadly, across the study: Alongside well-studied HLA-B-restricted epitopes, the peptide stimulations were aimed at recently identified HLA-C-restricted CMV epitopes, whose presentation resists viral immunomodulation. Donor HLA type was relevant to the analysis, because carriage of CMV infection together with the matching HLA type was indicated by public TCR beta signatures. The study at large found these results: Carriers of CMV infection plus the relevant HLA type were discriminated by the cumulative frequency of public TCR beta family members in the study cohort and in an independent roughly 380-donor cohort. In the ex vivo response, HLA-C-restricted CMV-specific TCR beta clonotypes were dominant, and in two of eight donors the single most frequent clonotype came from this HLA-C-restricted group.

The treatment or condition label, as the study defines it: in vitro stimulation with specific CMV peptide epitopes to enrich CMV-specific T cells. TCRdb names Illumina HiSeq 1500 as the instrument used. TCRdb reworked the public reads: Q25 trimming with fastp, MiXCR clone assembly, productive beta chains retained. Under each unique CDR3 protein, matching rows form one entry showing the most common genes and DNA. The sample table holds some 800,000 distinct CDR3 sequences, of which about 28% were seen once. Approximately 14% of the sample is in the top ten clones. Including cysteine and phenylalanine, the CDR3 has 16 amino acids. The CDR3 DNA has 48 bases and is translated from base 1. Trimming leaves V shorter by 4 bases and J shorter by 4 bases, with the junction holding 9 bases beyond the gene matches. As encoded in the germline V gene, CDR1 is SGHAT while CDR2 is FQNNGV. This clonotype occurred a few times. This clone's antigen is unknown. Nothing much larger sits one base from this clone, and base qualities are not available.

The material sequenced was cultured CD8+ T cells from PBMCs, taken from culture after CMV antigen stimulation. This receptor was identified in a human donor in good health (CMV status not recorded). Some clones in this sample may be carry-over from other donors' samples. Recombination linked TRBV11-2 to TRBJ2-4; 8 bases in between match TRBD1. The CDR3 in this case is CASSSPTDRAKNIQYF. The DNA is TGTGCCAGCAGCTCACCCACGGACAGGGCTAAAAACATTCAGTACTTC.